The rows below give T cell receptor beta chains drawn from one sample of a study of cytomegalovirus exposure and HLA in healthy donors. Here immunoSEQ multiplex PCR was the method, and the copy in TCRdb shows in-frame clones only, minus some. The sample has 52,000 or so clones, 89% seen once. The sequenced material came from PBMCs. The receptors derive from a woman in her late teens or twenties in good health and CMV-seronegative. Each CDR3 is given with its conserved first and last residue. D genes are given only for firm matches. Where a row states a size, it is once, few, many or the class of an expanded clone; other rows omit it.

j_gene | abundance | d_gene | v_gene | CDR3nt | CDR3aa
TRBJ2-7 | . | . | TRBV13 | TGTGCCAGCAGCTTAGGCACAAACTCCTACGAGCAGTACTTC | CASSLGTNSYEQYF
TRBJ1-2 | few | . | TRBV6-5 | TGTGCCAGCAGTTACTCCCAGGGTGCCTATGGCTACACCTTC | CASSYSQGAYGYTF
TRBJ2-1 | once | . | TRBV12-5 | TGTGCTAGTGGTTTGGAAAAAGGGGCCTACAATGAGCAGTTCTTC | CASGLEKGAYNEQFF
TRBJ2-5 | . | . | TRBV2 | TGTGCCAGCAGAGACGGAGCTTTACCGGGGCAAGAGACCCAGTACTTC | CASRDGALPGQETQYF
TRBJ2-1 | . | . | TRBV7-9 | TGTGCCAGCGGGGGGGGCTCCGGGAAGGGTGAGCAGTTCTTC | CASGGGSGKGEQFF
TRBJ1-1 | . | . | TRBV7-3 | TGTGCCAGCAGCACTTATTTGAACACTGAAGCTTTCTTT | CASSTYLNTEAFF
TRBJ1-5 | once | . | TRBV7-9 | TGTGCCAGCAGCTTAGGAGGTCCCAATCAGCCCCAGCATTTT | CASSLGGPNQPQHF
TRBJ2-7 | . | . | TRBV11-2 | TGTGCCAGCAGCTTAGTGTCAGGGGTGTCCTACGAGCAGTACTTC | CASSLVSGVSYEQYF
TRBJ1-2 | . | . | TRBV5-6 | TGTGCCAGCAGCTCGACAGTTTTAGCTAACTATGGCTACACCTTC | CASSSTVLANYGYTF
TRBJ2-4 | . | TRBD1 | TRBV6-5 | TGTGCCAGCAGTTACTCGGGACAGGGTGATATTCAGTACTTC | CASSYSGQGDIQYF
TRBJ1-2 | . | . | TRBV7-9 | TGTGCCAGCAGCCCGGGGGTCACTGGGGGCTACACCTTC | CASSPGVTGGYTF
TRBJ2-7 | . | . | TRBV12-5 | TGTGCTAGTGGGTCCGCTGGCCTCGAGCAGTACTTC | CASGSAGLEQYF
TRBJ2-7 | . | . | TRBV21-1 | TGTGCCAGCCCAGCGGGACTATTCCCTTACGAGCAGTACTTC | CASPAGLFPYEQYF
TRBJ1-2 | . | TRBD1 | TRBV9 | TGTGCCAGCAGCGGGGGGGACAGATTTAACTATGGCTACACCTTC | CASSGGDRFNYGYTF
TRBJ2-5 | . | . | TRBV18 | TGTGCCAGCTCACGAGGGCAGCAAGAGACCCAGTACTTC | CASSRGQQETQYF
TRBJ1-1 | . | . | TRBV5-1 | TGCGCCAGCAGCTTGGACAGGGTGAACACTGAAGCTTTCTTT | CASSLDRVNTEAFF
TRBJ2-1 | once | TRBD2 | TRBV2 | TGTGCCAGCAGCGAGGGCGGGAGTTTTTATAATGAGCAGTTCTTC | CASSEGGSFYNEQFF
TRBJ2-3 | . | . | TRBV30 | TGTGCCTGCTCCCGGGGTGCAGATACGCAGTATTTT | CACSRGADTQYF
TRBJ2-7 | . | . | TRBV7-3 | TGTGCCAGCAGCCGTAGAGTGGTGGGAGCGACCTACGAGCAGTACTTC | CASSRRVVGATYEQYF
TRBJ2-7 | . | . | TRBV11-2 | TGTGCCAGCAGCTTAGACAGGGGCGAGCAGTACTTC | CASSLDRGEQYF
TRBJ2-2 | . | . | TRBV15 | TGTGCCACCAGCAGAGATTCGGAACAGGGTGGCGGGGAGCTGTTTTTT | CATSRDSEQGGGELFF
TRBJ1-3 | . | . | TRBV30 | TGTGCCTGGAGCGCAGACAGGTCGACTGGAAACACCATATATTTT | CAWSADRSTGNTIYF